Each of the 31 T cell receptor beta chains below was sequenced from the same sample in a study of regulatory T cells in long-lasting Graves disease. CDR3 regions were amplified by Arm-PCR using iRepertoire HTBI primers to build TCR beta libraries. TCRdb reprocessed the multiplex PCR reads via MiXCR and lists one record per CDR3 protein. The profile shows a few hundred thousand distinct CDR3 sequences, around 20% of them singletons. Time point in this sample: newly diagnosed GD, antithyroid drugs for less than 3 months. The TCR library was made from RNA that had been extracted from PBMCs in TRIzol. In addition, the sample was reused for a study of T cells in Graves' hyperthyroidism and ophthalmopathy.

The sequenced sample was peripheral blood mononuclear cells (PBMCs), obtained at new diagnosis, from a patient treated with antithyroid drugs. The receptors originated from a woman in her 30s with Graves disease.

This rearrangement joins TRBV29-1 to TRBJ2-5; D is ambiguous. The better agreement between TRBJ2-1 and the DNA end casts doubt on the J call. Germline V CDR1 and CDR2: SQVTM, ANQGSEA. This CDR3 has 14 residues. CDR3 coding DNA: TGCAGCGTTGTATGGCTTTCGAGGTACAATGAGCAGTTCTTC. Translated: CSVVWLSRYNEQFF.

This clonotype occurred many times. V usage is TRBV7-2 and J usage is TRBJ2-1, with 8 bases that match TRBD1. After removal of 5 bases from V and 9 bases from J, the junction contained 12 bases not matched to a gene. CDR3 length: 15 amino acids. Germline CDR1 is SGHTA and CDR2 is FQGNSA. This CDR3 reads CASSPPGGRGSEQFF. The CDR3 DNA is TGTGCCAGCAGCCCCCCAGGGGGCCGCGGCTCTGAGCAGTTCTTC. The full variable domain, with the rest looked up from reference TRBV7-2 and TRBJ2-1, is GAGVSQSPSNKVTEKGKDVELRCDPISGHTALYWYRQSLGQGLEFLIYFQGNSAPDKSGLPSDRFSAERTGGSVSTLTIQRTQQEDSAVYLCASSPPGGRGSEQFFGPGTRLTVL.

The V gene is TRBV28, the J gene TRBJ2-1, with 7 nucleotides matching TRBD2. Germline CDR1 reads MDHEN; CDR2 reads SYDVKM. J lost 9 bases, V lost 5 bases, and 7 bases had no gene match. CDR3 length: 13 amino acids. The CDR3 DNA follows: TGTGCCAGCAGTCCGGGGCGGGAGCGTGAGCAGTTCTTC. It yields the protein CASSPGREREQFF.

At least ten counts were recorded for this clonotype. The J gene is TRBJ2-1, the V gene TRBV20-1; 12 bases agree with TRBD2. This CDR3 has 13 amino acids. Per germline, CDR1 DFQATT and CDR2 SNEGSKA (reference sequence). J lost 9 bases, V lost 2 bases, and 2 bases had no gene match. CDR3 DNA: TGCAGTGCTAGACTAGCGGGGGGGCGTGAGCAGTTCTTC. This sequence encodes CSARLAGGREQFF.

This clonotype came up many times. The CDR3 here is CASSLGQTNTGELFF. The CDR3 bases are TGTGCCAGCAGCTTAGGCCAGACGAACACCGGGGAGCTGTTTTTT. The V gene is TRBV7-9, the J gene TRBJ2-2; D unresolved. The CDR3 runs to 15 residues. The germline gives CDR1 SEHNR, CDR2 FQNEAQ (reference sequence). V shed 1 base and J shed 0 bases, with 6 bases lying between them.

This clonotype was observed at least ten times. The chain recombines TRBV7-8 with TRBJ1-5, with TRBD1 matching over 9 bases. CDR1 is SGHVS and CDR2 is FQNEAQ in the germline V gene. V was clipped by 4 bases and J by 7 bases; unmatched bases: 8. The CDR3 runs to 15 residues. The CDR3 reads CASSSPGQGGQPQHF. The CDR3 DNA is TGTGCCAGCAGCTCTCCGGGACAGGGAGGACAGCCCCAGCATTTT.

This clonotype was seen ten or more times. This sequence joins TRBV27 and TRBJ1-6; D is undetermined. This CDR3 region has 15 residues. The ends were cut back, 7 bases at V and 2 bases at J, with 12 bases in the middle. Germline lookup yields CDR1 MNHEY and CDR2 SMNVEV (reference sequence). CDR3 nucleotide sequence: TGTGCCAGCAAGGTGGCAACGACCTATAATTCACCCCTCCACTTT. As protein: CASKVATTYNSPLHF.

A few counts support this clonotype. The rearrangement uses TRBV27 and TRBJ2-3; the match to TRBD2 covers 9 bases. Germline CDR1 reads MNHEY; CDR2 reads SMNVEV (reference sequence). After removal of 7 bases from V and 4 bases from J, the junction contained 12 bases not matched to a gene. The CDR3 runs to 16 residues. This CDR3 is CASKSLGGLAADTQYF. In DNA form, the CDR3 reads TGTGCCAGCAAATCCTTGGGGGGACTAGCCGCAGATACGCAGTATTTT.

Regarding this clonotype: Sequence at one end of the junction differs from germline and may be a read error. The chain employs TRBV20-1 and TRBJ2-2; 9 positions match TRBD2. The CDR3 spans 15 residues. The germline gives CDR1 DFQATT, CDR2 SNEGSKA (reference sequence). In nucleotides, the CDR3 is TGCAGTGCTAGAGAGGTAGCGGGAGATTCCGGGGATCTGTTTTTT. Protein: CSAREVAGDSGDLFF.

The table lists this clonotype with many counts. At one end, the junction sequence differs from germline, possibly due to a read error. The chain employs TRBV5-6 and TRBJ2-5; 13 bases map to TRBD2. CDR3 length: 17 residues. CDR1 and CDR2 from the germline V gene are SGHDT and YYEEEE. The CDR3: CASRLGLAGRNQETQYF. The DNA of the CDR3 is TGTGCCAGCAGATTGGGACTAGCGGGGCGAAACCAAGAGACCCAGTACTTC.

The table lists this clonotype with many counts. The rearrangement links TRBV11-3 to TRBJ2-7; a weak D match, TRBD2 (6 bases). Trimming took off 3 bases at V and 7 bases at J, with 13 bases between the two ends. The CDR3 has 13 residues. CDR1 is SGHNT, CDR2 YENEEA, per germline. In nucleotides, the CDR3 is TGTGCCAGCAGCTTGACTAGATTGGGGGAGCAGTACTTC. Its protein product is CASSLTRLGEQYF.

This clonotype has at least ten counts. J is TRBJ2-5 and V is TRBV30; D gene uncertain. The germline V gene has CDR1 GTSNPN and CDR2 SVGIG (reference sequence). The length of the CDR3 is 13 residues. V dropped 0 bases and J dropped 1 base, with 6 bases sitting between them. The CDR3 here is CAWSVGSQETQYF. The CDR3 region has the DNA TGTGCCTGGAGTGTTGGCAGCCAAGAGACCCAGTACTTC.

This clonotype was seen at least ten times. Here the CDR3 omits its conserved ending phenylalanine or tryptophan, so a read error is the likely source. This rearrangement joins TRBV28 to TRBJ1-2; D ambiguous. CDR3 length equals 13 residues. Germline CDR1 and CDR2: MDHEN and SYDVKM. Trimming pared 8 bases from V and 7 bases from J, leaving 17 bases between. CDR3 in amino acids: CASDGESVGGYTL. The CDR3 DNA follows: TGTGCCAGCGACGGGGAATCCGTGGGTGGCTACACCCTC.

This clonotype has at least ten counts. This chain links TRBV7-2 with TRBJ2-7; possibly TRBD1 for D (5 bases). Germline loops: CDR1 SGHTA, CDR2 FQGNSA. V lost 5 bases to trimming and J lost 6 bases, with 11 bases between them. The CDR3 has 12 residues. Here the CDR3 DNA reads TGTGCCAGCAGCCGCATTAGGGGCGAGCAGTACTTC. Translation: CASSRIRGEQYF.

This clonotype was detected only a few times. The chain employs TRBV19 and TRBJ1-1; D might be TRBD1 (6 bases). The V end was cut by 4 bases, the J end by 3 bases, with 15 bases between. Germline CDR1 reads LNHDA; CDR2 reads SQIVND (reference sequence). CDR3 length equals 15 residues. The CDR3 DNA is TGTGCCAGTAGTACCCTACAGGGAGGGGACACTGAAGCTTTCTTT. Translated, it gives CASSTLQGGDTEAFF.

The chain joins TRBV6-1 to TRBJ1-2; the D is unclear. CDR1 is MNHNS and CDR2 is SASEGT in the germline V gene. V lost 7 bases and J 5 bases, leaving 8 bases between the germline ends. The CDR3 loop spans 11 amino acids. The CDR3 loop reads CASKREYGYTF. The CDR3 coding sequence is TGTGCCAGCAAGAGGGAATATGGCTACACCTTC.

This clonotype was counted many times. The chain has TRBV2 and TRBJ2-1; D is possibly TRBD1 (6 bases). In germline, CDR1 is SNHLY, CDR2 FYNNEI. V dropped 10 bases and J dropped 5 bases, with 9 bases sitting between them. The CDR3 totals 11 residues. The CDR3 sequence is CATQGNNEQFF. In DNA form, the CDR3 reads TGTGCCACCCAGGGGAACAATGAGCAGTTCTTC.

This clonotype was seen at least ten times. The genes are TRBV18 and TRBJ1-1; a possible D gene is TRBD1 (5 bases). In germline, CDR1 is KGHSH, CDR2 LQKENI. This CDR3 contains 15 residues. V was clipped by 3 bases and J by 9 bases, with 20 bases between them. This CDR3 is CASSPTPVGQGKAFF. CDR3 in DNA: TGTGCCAGCTCACCTACTCCCGTCGGGCAGGGTAAAGCTTTCTTT.

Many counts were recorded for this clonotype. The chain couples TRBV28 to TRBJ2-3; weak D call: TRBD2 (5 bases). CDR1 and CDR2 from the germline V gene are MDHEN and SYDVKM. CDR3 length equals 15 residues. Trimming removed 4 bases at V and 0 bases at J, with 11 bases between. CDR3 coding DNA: TGTGCCAGCAGTTCCGTTCGGGGTAGCACAGATACGCAGTATTTT. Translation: CASSSVRGSTDTQYF. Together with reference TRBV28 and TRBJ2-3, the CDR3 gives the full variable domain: DVKVTQSSRYLVKRTGEKVFLECVQDMDHENMFWYRQDPGLGLRLIYFSYDVKMKEKGDIPEGYSVSREKKERFSLILESASTNQTSMYLCASSSVRGSTDTQYFGPGTRLTVL.

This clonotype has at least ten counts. CDR3 in DNA: TGTGCCAGCAGTTATACAGGGGTCGACACTGAAGCTTTCTTT. Protein product: CASSYTGVDTEAFF. The chain links TRBV11-1 to TRBJ1-1; the match to TRBD1 covers 7 bases. The V gene end was trimmed by 6 bases and the J gene end by 3 bases; junction bases not matched to a gene: 7. The CDR3 is 14 residues long. CDR1 is SGHAT, CDR2 FQDESV, per germline (reference sequence). The entire variable domain, with the rest obtained from reference TRBV11-1 and TRBJ1-1, is as follows: EAEVAQSPRYKITEKSQAVAFWCDPISGHATLYWYRQILGQGPELLVQFQDESVVDDSQLPKDRFSAERLKGVDSTLKIQPAELGDSAMYLCASSYTGVDTEAFFGQGTRLTVV.

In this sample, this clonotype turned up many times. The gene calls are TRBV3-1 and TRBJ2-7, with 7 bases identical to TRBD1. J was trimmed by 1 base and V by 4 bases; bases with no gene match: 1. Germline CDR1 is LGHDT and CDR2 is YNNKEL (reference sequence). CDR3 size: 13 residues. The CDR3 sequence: CASSPTGSYEQYF. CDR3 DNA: TGTGCCAGCAGCCCGACAGGGTCCTACGAGCAGTACTTC.

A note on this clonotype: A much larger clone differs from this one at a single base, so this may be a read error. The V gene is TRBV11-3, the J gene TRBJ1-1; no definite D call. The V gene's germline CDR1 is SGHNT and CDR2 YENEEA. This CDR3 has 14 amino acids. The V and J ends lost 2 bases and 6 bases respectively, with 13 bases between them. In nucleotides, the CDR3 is TGTGCCAGCAGCTTAAGTCAGTTAAACGCTGAAGCTTTCTTT. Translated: CASSLSQLNAEAFF.

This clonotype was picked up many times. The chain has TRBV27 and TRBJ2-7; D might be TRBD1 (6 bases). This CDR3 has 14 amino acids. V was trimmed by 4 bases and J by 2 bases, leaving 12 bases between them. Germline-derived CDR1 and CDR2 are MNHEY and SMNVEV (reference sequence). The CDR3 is CASSSHRAPYEQYF. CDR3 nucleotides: TGTGCCAGCAGTTCCCACAGGGCGCCCTACGAGCAGTACTTC.

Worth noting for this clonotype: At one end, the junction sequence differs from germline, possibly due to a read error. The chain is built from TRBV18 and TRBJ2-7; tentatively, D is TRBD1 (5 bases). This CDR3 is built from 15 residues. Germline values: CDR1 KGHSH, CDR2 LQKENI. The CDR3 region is CASSPQRQPSYEHYF. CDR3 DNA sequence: TGTGCCAGCTCTCCCCAGCGACAGCCTTCCTACGAGCACTACTTC.

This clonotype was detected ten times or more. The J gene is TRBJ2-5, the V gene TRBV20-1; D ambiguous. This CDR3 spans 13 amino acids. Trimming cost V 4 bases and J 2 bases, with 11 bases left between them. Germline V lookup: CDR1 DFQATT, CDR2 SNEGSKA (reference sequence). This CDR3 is CSAIPTIQETQYF. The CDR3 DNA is TGCAGTGCTATTCCCACAATTCAAGAGACCCAGTACTTC.

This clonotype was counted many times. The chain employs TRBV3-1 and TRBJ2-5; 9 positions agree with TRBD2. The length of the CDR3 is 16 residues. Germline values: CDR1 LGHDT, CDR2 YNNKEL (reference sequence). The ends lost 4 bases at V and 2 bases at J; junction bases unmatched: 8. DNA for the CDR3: TGTGCCAGCAGCCGGGAAGCGGGAGGTAGTCAAGAGACCCAGTACTTC. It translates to CASSREAGGSQETQYF.

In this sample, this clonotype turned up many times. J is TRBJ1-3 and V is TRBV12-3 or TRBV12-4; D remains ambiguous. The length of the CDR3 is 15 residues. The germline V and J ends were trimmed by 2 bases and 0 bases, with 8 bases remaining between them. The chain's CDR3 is CASSLTRSSGNTIYF. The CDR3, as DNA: TGTGCCAGCAGTTTAACACGGAGCTCTGGAAACACCATATATTTT.

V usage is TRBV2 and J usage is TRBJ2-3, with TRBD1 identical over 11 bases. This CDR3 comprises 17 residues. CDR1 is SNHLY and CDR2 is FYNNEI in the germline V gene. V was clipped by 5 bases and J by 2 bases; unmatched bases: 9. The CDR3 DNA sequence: TGTGCCAGCAGTACCGGACAGGGGGCGTTTCCCACAGATACGCAGTATTTT. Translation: CASSTGQGAFPTDTQYF. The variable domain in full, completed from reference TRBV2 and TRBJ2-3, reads EPEVTQTPSHQVTQMGQEVILRCVPISNHLYFYWYRQILGQKVEFLVSFYNNEISEKSEIFDDQFSVERPDGSNFTLKIRSTKLEDSAMYFCASSTGQGAFPTDTQYFGPGTRLTVL.

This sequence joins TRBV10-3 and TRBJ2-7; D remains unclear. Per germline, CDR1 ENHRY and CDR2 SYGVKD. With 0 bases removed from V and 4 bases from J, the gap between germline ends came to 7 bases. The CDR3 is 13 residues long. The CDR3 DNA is TGTGCCATCAGTGAGTCATCGGAATACGAGCAGTACTTC. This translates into CAISESSEYEQYF.

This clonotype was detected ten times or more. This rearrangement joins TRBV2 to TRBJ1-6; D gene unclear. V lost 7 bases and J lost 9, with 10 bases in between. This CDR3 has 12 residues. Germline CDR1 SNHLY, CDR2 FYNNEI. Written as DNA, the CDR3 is TGTGCCAGCACGTCCCCCATTTCACCCCTCCACTTT. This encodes CASTSPISPLHF.

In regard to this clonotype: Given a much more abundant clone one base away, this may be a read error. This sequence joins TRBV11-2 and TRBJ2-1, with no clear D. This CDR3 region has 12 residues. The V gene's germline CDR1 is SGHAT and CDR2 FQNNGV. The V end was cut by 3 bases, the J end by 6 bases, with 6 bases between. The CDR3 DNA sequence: TGTGCCAGCAGCTTCTGGGGCAATGAGCAGTTCTTC. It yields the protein CASSFWGNEQFF.